The present T cell receptor beta chain was sequenced within a study of control samples from healthy donors and cancer patients. Trimming left V 0 bases short and J 0 bases short, with 13 bases between. Germline V lookup: CDR1 WNHNN, CDR2 SYGVQD (reference sequence). The CDR3 loop spans 17 amino acids. Method: immunoSEQ multiplex PCR; TCRdb's copy keeps in-frame clones and lacks some. Of approximately 130,000 clones listed, 80% to 90% are singletons. The rearrangement joins TRBV10-1 to TRBJ2-3; D not resolved. This receptor was obtained from a man in his forties in good health. The specimen sequenced was blood. In nucleotides, the CDR3 is TGCGCCAGCAGTGAGTCCGGCGGCTGGCGAAGCACAGATACGCAGTATTTT. Protein: CASSESGGWRSTDTQYF.